This T cell receptor beta chain came from a study of T cells in Graves' hyperthyroidism and ophthalmopathy. General study results and limits: Blood also held most thyroid clonotypes expanded beyond 0.001. Ophthalmopathy was predicted by the model a median of roughly 6 months ahead of onset. Ophthalmopathy cases were set apart from stable hyperthyroidism by a 13 V-J model.

Using RNA transcripts as the source, TCR beta CDR3 regions were amplified. RT-PCR in the first round (using the HTBI primer set) targeted the TCR CDR3. Each CDR3 protein is one row after TCRdb ran MiXCR on the multiplex PCR reads. The top ten hold 44% of the sample, which has 490,000 or so distinct CDR3 sequences, over 35% seen once. CDR1 is DFQATT, CDR2 SNEGSKA, per germline (reference sequence). CDR3 length: 11 residues. Trimming left V 0 bases short and J 12 bases short, with 9 bases between. Diagnostic decisions used clinical symptoms, serum thyroxine and TRAb, thyroid ultrasound and orbital computed tomography. This clonotype has at least ten counts. Its antigen remains unidentified.

The chain employs TRBV20-1 and TRBJ1-5; D unresolved. The specimen sequenced was peripheral blood or thyroid tissue (not recorded which). This receptor was identified in an adult woman with Graves' disease, either hyperthyroidism or ophthalmopathy (not recorded which). This CDR3 is CSARDGRNQHF. CDR3 DNA: TGCAGTGCTAGAGACGGACGGAACCAGCATTTT.